This T cell receptor (beta chain) was retrieved from a study of blood T cells in healthy people across ages (dated by TCRdb to 2014 to 2015). Background for the entire study: In model experiments, template switching captured about one uniquely barcoded TCR beta cDNA molecule for every two T cells. Age-related changes in TCR beta repertoire diversity were measured in the study by deep sequencing normalized with unique cDNA molecular identifiers. For two donors (one aged 18 to 29 and one aged 80 or older), the study analyzed two additional independent replicas of 1 million unique cDNA reads from the same blood draw. To avoid experimental bias, donors of different ages were spread randomly across the sequencing lanes. The donors were split into four age groups: young (average 16 years), middle-aged (about 40), aged (more than 55) and long-lived (about 74). Overall study results and their limits: Observed TCR beta diversity per million T cells fell roughly linearly with age, and a significant reduction was already apparent by age about 36. Estimates of total diversity based on one million sequenced T cells were regarded as lower bounds and as underestimates. Since profiling was done on bulk unsorted PBMCs, naive and antigen-experienced compartments could not be conclusively compared. The percentage of naive T cells measured by flow cytometry correlated strongly with observed TCR beta diversity. Donor CMV infection status was unknown, potentially confounding age-related changes in expanded clonotypes. Compared with the aged group, more naive CD4+ T cells, fewer expanded clones and increased TCR diversity were shown by the long-lived group, suggesting age selection.

Donors were about 36 systemically healthy Caucasian individuals from Russia aged roughly 6 to 90 years. Each donor gave around 9.5 milliliters of peripheral blood, collected into EDTA-treated Vacutainer tubes. Ficoll-Paque density-gradient centrifugation was used to isolate PBMCs, with at least 7 million obtained per sample. Total RNA was extracted from PBMCs with Trizol reagent, with at least 6 micrograms obtained per sample. For every donor, an aliquot of PBMCs went through flow cytometry to measure the percentages of naive CD45RAhigh/CD27high T cells. This clonotype was counted only a few times. What this receptor recognizes is not known. Base qualities are not recorded, but no much larger clone differs from it by a single base. Receptors were amplified or captured by 5' RACE. The sequencer was an Illumina HiSeq 2500. A second PCR of roughly 6 to 12 cycles was performed with a sample-barcoded 5' primer and a J-beta primer mix. Each TCR beta cDNA molecule received a unique molecular identifier from a template-switch 5' adaptor carrying 12 random nucleotides. At least 3 million CDR3-containing paired-end reads were obtained from each sample. First-strand cDNA was synthesized from all RNA with the Mint cDNA synthesis kit, primed by a TRBC-specific oligonucleotide. Following uracil-DNA glycosylase treatment, a first 18-cycle PCR with universal primers M1SS and BC2_uni_R was performed on all cDNA. The study's own analysis went as follows. Normalization of each sample was performed by random selection of 1 million high-quality reads, each carrying a distinct molecular identifier. Reads sharing molecular identifiers were discarded rather than binned into consensus sequences. MiTCR, run with a Q25 quality threshold and the strictest error-elimination algorithm, handled CDR3 identification, clonotype clustering and error correction. A nonparametric unseen species model using Euler transformation provided a lower-bound estimate of total TCR beta diversity. TCRdb redid the processing of the public reads, applying fastp at Q25 and MiXCR, and retained in-frame beta chains. Merged by CDR3 protein, the rows form single entries marked with the most common genes and DNA. The V and J calls come from TCRdb's annotation, not from the publication. In this sample the table shows roughly 1.4 million distinct CDR3 sequences, approximately 59% of which occur a single time. 6.7% of the sample belongs to the ten largest clones.

CDR1 and CDR2, looked up from the germline V gene (reference sequence), are LGHDT and YNNKEL. Its CDR3 holds 15 amino acids, cysteine through phenylalanine. This entry keeps only the CDR3 DNA: 45 bases, framed from base 1. At the junction V is shortened by 3 bases and J by 4 bases, with 10 bases in between. The receptor was isolated from a man aged 18 to 30 in good health. The sequence links TRBV3-1 to TRBJ1-6, with the D gene too uncertain to name. The sample taken for sequencing was blood. The CDR3 protein: CASSQGGFYNSPLHF. The DNA sequence follows: TGTGCCAGCAGCCAGGGAGGATTTTATAATTCACCCCTCCACTTT.